The 14 T cell receptor beta chains given below trace back to one sample, sequenced in a study of CD8 T cells in Susac syndrome. RNA was extracted with the RNeasy kit, and a quantity of roughly 0.45 to 1 ug was reverse transcribed using random hexamers. TCRdb ran MiXCR on the immunoSEQ multiplex PCR reads and lists one entry per CDR3 protein. The data show roughly 300,000 distinct CDR3 sequences, around 84% seen once. Sequenced sample: CD8+ T cells from PBMCs. These receptors originate from a human donor with multiple sclerosis.

This sequence joins TRBV7-9 and TRBJ2-1, with 7 positions matching TRBD2. V shed 6 bases and J 1 base; nucleotides not matched to a gene: 6. The CDR3 sequence is 15 residues long. In germline, CDR1 is SEHNR, CDR2 FQNEAQ (reference sequence). CDR3 nucleotides: TGTGCCAGCAGGCCGGGACTACTATCCTACAATGAGCAGTTCTTC. Translation: CASRPGLLSYNEQFF.

The V gene is TRBV6-5, the J gene TRBJ2-1; D gene unclear. Germline V lookup: CDR1 MNHEY, CDR2 SVGAGI. Trimming removed 10 bases at V and 7 bases at J, with 17 bases between. The CDR3 contains 13 residues. Here the CDR3 DNA reads TGTGCCATCACGGCAAACTCCGGGAATGAGCAGTTCTTC. Translated: CAITANSGNEQFF.

This chain connects TRBV27 to TRBJ1-5, with D possibly being TRBD1 (6 bases). This CDR3 contains 15 residues. Trimming removed 3 bases at V and 4 bases at J, with 13 bases between. Germline V gene sequence: CDR1 MNHEY, CDR2 SMNVEV (reference sequence). The CDR3 reads CASSFRGLGNQPQHF. CDR3 DNA sequence: TGTGCCAGCAGTTTCCGGGGGCTGGGGAATCAGCCCCAGCATTTT.

The V call is TRBV27, the J call TRBJ2-2; 12 bases fit TRBD2. Looked up from germline, CDR1 is MNHEY and CDR2 is SMNVEV (reference sequence). This CDR3 comprises 13 residues. V gave up 8 bases and J gave up 6 bases; unmatched junction bases: 1. The CDR3 reads CASGLAGPGELFF. The CDR3 DNA reads as TGTGCCAGCGGACTAGCGGGACCCGGGGAGCTGTTTTTT.

Here the CDR3 DNA reads TGCGCCAGCAGCTTGGAGCGAGGCATCTTAAGGAATGAGCAGTTCTTC. It specifies CASSLERGILRNEQFF. The V gene is TRBV5-1, the J gene TRBJ2-1; no clear D. CDR1 and CDR2 (germline): SGHRS, YFSETQ. The CDR3 is 16 residues long. V was shortened by 0 bases and J by 7 bases, with 17 bases between the two germline ends.

The chain carries TRBV6-1 and TRBJ2-3; 13 bases map to TRBD2. Germline-derived CDR1 and CDR2 are MNHNS and SASEGT. This CDR3 contains 17 residues. The J segment lost 4 bases and the V segment lost 1 base, leaving 5 bases of the junction unmatched. CDR3 sequence reads: CASSEVGLAGAADTQYF. For the CDR3, the DNA is TGTGCCAGCAGTGAAGTAGGACTAGCGGGAGCAGCAGATACGCAGTATTTT.

The chain recombines TRBV4-2 with TRBJ1-2; weak D call: TRBD1 (6 bases). CDR1 is LGHNA, CDR2 YNFKEQ, per germline. V was shortened by 0 bases and J by 8 bases, with 13 bases between the two germline ends. The CDR3 consists of 14 residues. CDR3 DNA sequence: TGTGCCAGCAGCCAAGATCTGGGGGGCTGGGGCTACACCTTC. Protein: CASSQDLGGWGYTF.

The count of this clonotype is one. The chain combines TRBV5-5 with TRBJ2-5, with D hard to call. V lost 1 base and J lost 7, with 20 bases in between. CDR3 size: 16 residues. Looked up from germline, CDR1 is SGHKS and CDR2 is YYEKEE (reference sequence). The DNA for the CDR3 is TGTGCCAGCAGCTTGTATGAGCGACCTCAGGCTGGGACCCAGTACTTC. Protein: CASSLYERPQAGTQYF.

This rearrangement joins TRBV12-3 or TRBV12-4 to TRBJ2-7; D ambiguous. The CDR3 totals 16 residues. The V end was cut by 5 bases, the J end by 0 bases, with 17 bases between. CDR3 protein: CASSPDLPTSSYEQYF. DNA for the CDR3: TGTGCCAGCAGTCCCGACTTACCAACGAGCTCCTACGAGCAGTACTTC.

The chain is built from TRBV7-9 and TRBJ2-1; 8 bases match TRBD2. The CDR3 extends over 16 amino acids. Germline CDR1 and CDR2: SEHNR and FQNEAQ (reference sequence). Germline trimming cut 3 bases from V and 1 base from J; bases unmatched to any gene: 5. The CDR3 coding sequence is TGTGCCAGCAGCTTTGGGACTAGTCGGTCCTACAATGAGCAGTTCTTC. Amino acids: CASSFGTSRSYNEQFF.

The genes are TRBV6-1 and TRBJ2-5; D is unclear. This CDR3 comprises 14 residues. Trimming pared 7 bases from V and 0 bases from J, leaving 12 bases between. Germline CDR1 and CDR2: MNHNS and SASEGT. CDR3 in DNA: TGTGCCAGCACTTCCACTCCGTACCAAGAGACCCAGTACTTC. It is translated as CASTSTPYQETQYF.

The V and J genes are TRBV9 and TRBJ2-1; D gene ambiguous. This CDR3 has 14 residues. Germline-derived CDR1 and CDR2 are SGDLS and YYNGEE. The ends were cut back, 0 bases at V and 8 bases at J, with 12 bases in the middle. Here the CDR3 reads CASSVEGYRDEQFF. CDR3 nucleotide sequence: TGTGCCAGCAGCGTAGAGGGCTACCGGGATGAGCAGTTCTTC. The whole variable domain, filled in from reference TRBV9 and TRBJ2-1, reads DSGVTQTPKHLITATGQRVTLRCSPRSGDLSVYWYQQSLDQGLQFLIQYYNGEERAKGNILERFSAQQFPDLHSELNLSSLELGDSALYFCASSVEGYRDEQFFGPGTRLTVL.

This chain connects TRBV7-9 to TRBJ1-1; D remains unclear. Trimming cost V 5 bases and J 8 bases, with 12 bases left between them. Germline V CDR1 and CDR2: SEHNR, FQNEAQ (reference sequence). The CDR3 runs 12 residues. The CDR3 sequence is CASSQDKTEAFF. In DNA form, the CDR3 reads TGTGCCAGCAGCCAAGACAAGACCGAAGCTTTCTTT.

The gene calls are TRBV10-3 and TRBJ1-5; D is unresolved. The ends were cut back, 4 bases at V and 1 base at J, with 5 bases in the middle. Germline V CDR1 and CDR2: ENHRY, SYGVKD. The CDR3 extends over 13 amino acids. CDR3 loop: CAISGQSNQPQHF. CDR3 nucleotides: TGTGCCATCAGTGGGCAGAGCAATCAGCCCCAGCATTTT.